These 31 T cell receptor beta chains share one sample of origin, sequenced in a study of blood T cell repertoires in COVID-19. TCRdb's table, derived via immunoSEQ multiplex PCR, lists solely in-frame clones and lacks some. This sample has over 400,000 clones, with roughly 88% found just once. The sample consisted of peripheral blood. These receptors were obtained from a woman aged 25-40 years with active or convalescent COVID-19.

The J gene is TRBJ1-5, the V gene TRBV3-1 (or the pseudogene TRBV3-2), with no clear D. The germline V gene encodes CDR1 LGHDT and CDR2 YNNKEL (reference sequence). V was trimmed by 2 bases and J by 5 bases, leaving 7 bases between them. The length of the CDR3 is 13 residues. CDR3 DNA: TGTGCCAGCAGCCAATTATTCGATCAGCCCCAGCATTTT. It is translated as CASSQLFDQPQHF.

This chain's CDR3 is CASASGDYNEQFF. Written as DNA, the CDR3 is TGTGCCAGCGCGAGCGGGGACTACAATGAGCAGTTCTTC. V usage is TRBV6-6 and J usage is TRBJ2-1; 7 positions match TRBD2. After removal of 8 bases from V and 3 bases from J, the junction contained 4 bases not matched to a gene. CDR1 and CDR2 (germline): MNHNY, SVGAGI (reference sequence). CDR3 length equals 13 residues.

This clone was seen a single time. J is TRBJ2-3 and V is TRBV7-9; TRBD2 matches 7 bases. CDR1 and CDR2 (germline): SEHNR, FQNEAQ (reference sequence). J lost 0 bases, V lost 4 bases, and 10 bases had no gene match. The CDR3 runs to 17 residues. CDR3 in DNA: TGTGCCAGCAGCTATCCTTCGACTAGCCCCAGCACAGATACGCAGTATTTT. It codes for CASSYPSTSPSTDTQYF.

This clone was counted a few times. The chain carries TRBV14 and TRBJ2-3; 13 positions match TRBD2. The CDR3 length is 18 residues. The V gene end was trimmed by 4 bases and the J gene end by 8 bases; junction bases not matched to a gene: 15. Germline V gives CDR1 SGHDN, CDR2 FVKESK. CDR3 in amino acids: CASSRGLAGASSRGTQYF. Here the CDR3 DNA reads TGTGCCAGCAGCCGCGGACTAGCGGGGGCATCCTCACGGGGTACGCAGTATTTT.

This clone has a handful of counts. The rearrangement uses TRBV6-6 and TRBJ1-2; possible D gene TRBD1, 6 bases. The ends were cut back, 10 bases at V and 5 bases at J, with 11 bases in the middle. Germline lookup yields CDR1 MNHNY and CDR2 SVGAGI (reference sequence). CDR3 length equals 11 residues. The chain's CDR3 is CATNREYGYTF. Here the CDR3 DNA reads TGTGCCACAAACAGGGAGTATGGCTACACCTTC.

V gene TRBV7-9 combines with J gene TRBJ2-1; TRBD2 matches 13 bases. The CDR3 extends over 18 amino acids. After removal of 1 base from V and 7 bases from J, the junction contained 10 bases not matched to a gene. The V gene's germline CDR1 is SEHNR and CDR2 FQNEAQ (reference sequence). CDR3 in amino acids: CASSLGARGLAGRNEQFF. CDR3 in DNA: TGTGCCAGCAGCTTAGGGGCGAGGGGACTAGCGGGAAGGAATGAGCAGTTCTTC.

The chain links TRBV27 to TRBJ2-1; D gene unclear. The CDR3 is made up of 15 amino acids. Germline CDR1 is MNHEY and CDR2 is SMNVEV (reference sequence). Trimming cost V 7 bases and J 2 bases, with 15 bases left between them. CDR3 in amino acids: CASKIGALPYNEQFF. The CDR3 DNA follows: TGTGCCAGCAAGATAGGAGCGCTCCCCTACAATGAGCAGTTCTTC.

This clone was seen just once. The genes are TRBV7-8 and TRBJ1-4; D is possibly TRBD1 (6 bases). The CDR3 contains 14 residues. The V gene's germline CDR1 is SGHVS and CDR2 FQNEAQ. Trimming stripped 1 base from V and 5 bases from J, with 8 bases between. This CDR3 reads CASSLVTGNEKLFF. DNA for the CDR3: TGTGCCAGCAGCTTAGTTACAGGGAATGAAAAACTGTTTTTT.

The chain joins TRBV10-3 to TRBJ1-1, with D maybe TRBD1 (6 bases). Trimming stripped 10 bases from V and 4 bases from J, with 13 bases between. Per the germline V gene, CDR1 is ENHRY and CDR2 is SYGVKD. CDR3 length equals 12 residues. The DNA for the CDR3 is TGTGCCACAACAGGGTCGGGCACTGAAGCTTTCTTT. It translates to CATTGSGTEAFF.

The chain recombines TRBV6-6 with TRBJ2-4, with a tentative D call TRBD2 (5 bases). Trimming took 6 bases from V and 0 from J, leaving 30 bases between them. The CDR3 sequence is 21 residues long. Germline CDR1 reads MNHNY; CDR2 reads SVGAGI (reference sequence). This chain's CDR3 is CASSLSGETRIPLLAKNIQYF. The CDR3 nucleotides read TGTGCCAGCAGCCTGTCCGGGGAGACGCGGATACCACTTCTAGCCAAAAACATTCAGTACTTC.

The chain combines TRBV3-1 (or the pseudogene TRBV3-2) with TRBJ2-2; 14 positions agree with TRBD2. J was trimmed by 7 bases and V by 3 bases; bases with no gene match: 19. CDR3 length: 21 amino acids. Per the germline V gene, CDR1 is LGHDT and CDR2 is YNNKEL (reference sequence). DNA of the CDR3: TGTGCCAGCAGCCATCCCCGGGGCCGAGGGACTAGCGGGAGATTAGGCGGGGAGCTGTTTTTT. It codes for CASSHPRGRGTSGRLGGELFF.

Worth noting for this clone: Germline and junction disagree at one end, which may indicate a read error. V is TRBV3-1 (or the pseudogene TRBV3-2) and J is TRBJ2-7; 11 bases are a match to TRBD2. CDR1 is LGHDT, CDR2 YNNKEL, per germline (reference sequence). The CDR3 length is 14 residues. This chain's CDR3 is CASSQNSGRAGLDF. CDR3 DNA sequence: TGTGCCAGCAGCCAAAATAGCGGGAGGGCCGGCCTGGACTTC.

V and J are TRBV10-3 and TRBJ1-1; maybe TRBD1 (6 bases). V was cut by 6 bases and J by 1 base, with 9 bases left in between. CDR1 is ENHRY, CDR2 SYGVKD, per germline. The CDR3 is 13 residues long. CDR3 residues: CAISEQGNTEAFF. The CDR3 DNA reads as TGTGCCATCAGCGAACAGGGGAACACTGAAGCTTTCTTT.

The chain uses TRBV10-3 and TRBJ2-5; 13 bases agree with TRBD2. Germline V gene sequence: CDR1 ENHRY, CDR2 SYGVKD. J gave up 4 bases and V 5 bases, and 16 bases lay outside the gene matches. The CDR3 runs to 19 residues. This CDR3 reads CAISSSLLAGGPKGETQYF. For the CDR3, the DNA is TGTGCCATCAGTTCCTCTTTACTAGCGGGGGGGCCTAAAGGAGAGACCCAGTACTTC.

This CDR3 reads CASSLWTSGHNEQFF. The DNA for the CDR3 is TGTGCCAGCAGCTTATGGACTAGCGGCCACAATGAGCAGTTCTTC. V usage is TRBV13 and J usage is TRBJ2-1; TRBD2 aligns across 10 bases. Germline V lookup: CDR1 PRHDT, CDR2 FYEKMQ (reference sequence). CDR3 length: 15 residues. V lost 2 bases to trimming and J lost 5 bases; unmatched junction nucleotides: 3.

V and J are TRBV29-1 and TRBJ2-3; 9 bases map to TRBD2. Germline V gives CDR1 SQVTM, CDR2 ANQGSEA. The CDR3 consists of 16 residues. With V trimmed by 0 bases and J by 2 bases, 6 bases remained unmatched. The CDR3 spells CSVEDPSGITTDTQYF. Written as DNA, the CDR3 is TGCAGCGTTGAAGATCCTAGCGGGATTACCACAGATACGCAGTATTTT.

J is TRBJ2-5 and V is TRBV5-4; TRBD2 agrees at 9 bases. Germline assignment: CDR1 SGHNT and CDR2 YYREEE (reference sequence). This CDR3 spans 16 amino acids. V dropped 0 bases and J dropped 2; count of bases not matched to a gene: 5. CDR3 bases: TGTGCCAGCAGCTTGGGTGGTCTAGCGGGACAAGAGACCCAGTACTTC. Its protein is CASSLGGLAGQETQYF.

The CDR3 loop reads CASSSGRNKNEQFF. The CDR3 DNA follows: TGTGCCAGCAGTTCCGGGAGGAACAAGAATGAGCAGTTCTTC. The rearrangement joins TRBV6-5 to TRBJ2-1, with 7 positions matching TRBD2. Trimming removed 4 bases from V and 7 bases from J; junction bases left unmatched: 7. Germline-derived CDR1 and CDR2 are MNHEY and SVGAGI. The CDR3 contains 14 residues.

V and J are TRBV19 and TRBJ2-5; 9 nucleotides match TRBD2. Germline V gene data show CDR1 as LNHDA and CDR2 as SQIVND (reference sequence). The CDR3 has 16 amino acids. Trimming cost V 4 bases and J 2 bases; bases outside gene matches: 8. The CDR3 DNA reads TGTGCCAGTAGTAGAAGGGGACTAGCTGATCAAGAGACCCAGTACTTC. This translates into CASSRRGLADQETQYF.

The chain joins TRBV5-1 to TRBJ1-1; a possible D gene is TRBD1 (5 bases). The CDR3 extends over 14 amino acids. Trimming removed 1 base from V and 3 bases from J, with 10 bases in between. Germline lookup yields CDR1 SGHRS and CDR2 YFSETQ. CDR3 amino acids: CASSLLVQDTEAFF. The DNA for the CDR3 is TGCGCCAGCAGCTTGTTGGTACAGGACACTGAAGCTTTCTTT.

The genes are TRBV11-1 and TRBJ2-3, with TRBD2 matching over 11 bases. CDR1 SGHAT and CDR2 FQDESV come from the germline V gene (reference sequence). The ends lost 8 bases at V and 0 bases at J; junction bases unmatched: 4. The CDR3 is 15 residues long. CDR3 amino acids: CASSRTSGSTDTQYF. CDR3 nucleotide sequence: TGTGCCAGCTCCCGGACTAGCGGGAGCACAGATACGCAGTATTTT.

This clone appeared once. The CDR3 DNA sequence: TGTGCCAGTAGTATGTCAGGGGACGATGGCTACACCTTC. Amino acid sequence: CASSMSGDDGYTF. The chain has TRBV19 and TRBJ1-2; possible D gene TRBD1, 6 bases. Germline CDR1 LNHDA, CDR2 SQIVND (reference sequence). The CDR3 is 13 amino acids. The V gene lost 3 bases and the J gene lost 6 bases, with 11 bases spanning the gap. Together with reference TRBV19 and TRBJ1-2, the CDR3 gives the full variable domain: DGGITQSPKYLFRKEGQNVTLSCEQNLNHDAMYWYRQDPGQGLRLIYYSQIVNDFQKGDIAEGYSVSREKKESFPLTVTSAQKNPTAFYLCASSMSGDDGYTFGSGTRLTVV.

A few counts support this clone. The CDR3 reads CASSPTGPTEAFF. The CDR3 DNA sequence: TGTGCCAGCAGCCCTACAGGGCCCACTGAAGCTTTCTTT. This chain joins TRBV12-3 or TRBV12-4 and TRBJ1-1; perhaps TRBD1 as D (6 bases). The CDR3 sequence is 13 residues long. Trimming shortened V by 6 bases and J by 4 bases, and 12 bases separated the two germline ends.

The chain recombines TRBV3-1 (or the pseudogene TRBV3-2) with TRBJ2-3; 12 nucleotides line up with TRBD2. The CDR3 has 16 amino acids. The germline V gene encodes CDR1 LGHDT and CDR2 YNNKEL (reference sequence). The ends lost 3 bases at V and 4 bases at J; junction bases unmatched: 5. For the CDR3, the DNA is TGTGCCAGCAGCCACCTGACTAGCGGGAGACCAGATACGCAGTATTTT. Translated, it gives CASSHLTSGRPDTQYF.

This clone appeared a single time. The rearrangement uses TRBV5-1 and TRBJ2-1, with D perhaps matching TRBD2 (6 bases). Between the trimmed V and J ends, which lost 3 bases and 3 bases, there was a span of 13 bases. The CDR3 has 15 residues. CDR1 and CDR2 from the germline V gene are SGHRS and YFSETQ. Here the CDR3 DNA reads TGCGCCAGCAGCTCCGGAGGCGGGGTCTACAATGAGCAGTTCTTC. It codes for CASSSGGGVYNEQFF.

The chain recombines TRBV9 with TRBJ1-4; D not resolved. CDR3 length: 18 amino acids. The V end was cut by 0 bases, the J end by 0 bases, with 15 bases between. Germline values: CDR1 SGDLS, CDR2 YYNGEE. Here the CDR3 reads CASSVVSKTLATNEKLFF. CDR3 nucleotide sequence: TGTGCCAGCAGCGTAGTATCGAAAACTTTGGCAACTAATGAAAAACTGTTTTTT.

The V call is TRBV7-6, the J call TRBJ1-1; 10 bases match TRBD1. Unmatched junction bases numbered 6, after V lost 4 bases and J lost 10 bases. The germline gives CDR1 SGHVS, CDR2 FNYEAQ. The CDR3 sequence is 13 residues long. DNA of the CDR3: TGTGCCAGCAGCTCGACAGGGGGCTATGGAGCTTTCTTT. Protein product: CASSSTGGYGAFF.

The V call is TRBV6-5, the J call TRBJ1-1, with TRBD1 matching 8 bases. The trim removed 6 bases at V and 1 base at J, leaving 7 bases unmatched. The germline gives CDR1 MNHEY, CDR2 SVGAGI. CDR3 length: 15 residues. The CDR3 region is CASRRVGTGNTEAFF. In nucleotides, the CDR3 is TGTGCCAGCAGACGGGTGGGGACAGGGAACACTGAAGCTTTCTTT.

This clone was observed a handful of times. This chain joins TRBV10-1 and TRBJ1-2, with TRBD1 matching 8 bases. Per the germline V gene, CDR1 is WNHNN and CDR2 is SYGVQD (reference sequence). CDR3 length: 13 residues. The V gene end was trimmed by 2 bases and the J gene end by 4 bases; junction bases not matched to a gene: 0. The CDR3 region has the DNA TGCGCCAGCAGTGAGACAGGGGGCTATGGCTACACCTTC. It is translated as CASSETGGYGYTF.

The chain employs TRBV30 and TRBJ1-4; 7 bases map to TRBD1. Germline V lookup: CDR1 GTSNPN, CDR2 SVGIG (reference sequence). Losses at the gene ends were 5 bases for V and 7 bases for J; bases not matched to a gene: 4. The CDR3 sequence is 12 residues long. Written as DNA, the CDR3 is TGTGCCTGGGACAGGGCGGGTGAAAAACTGTTTTTT. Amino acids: CAWDRAGEKLFF.

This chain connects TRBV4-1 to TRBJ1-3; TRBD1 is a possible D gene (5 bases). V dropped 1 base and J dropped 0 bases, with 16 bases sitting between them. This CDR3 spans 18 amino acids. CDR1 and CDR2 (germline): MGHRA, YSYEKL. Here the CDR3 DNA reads TGCGCCAGCAGCCAAGGCCGGCAGGGCAGACCCTCTGGAAACACCATATATTTT. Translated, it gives CASSQGRQGRPSGNTIYF.